The 9 T cell receptor beta chains listed next were all sequenced from one sample in a study of blood T cell repertoires in COVID-19. Generated by immunoSEQ multiplex PCR, the TCRdb table keeps only in-frame clones and is missing some. Of some 150,000 clones listed, around nine tenths were seen once; the top ten hold approximately 2.3%. The sequenced sample was peripheral blood. Receptor source: a woman in her 70s with acute or convalescent COVID-19.

This chain links TRBV4-1 with TRBJ1-2; D is uncertain. This CDR3 is 16 amino acids long. Trimming shortened V by 3 bases and J by 0 bases, and 14 bases separated the two germline ends. Germline CDR1 is MGHRA and CDR2 is YSYEKL. The CDR3 DNA is TGCGCCAGCAGCCAGGCCCAAGACTCTCCTAACTATGGCTACACCTTC. This codes for CASSQAQDSPNYGYTF.

This clone was detected a few times. The chain recombines TRBV11-3 with TRBJ2-1, with 7 positions matching TRBD2. V trimming: 7 bases; J trimming: 8 bases; junction bases outside the gene matches: 8. The CDR3 runs 13 residues. The germline V gene has CDR1 SGHNT and CDR2 YENEEA. DNA for the CDR3: TGTGCCAGCACCCACAGCGGGATGGATGAGCAGTTCTTC. Protein: CASTHSGMDEQFF. Drawing the rest from reference TRBV11-3 and TRBJ2-1, the complete variable domain is EAGVVQSPRYKIIEKKQPVAFWCNPISGHNTLYWYLQNLGQGPELLIRYENEEAVDDSQLPKDRFSAERLKGVDSTLKIQPAELGDSAVYLCASTHSGMDEQFFGPGTRLTVL.

V is TRBV29-1 and J is TRBJ1-6; tentative D call: TRBD1 (6 bases). The CDR3 contains 14 residues. Trimming shortened V by 7 bases and J by 5 bases, and 15 bases separated the two germline ends. The germline gives CDR1 SQVTM, CDR2 ANQGSEA. The CDR3 region is CSGRRTVNNSPLHF. CDR3 sequence (DNA): TGCAGCGGGCGGAGGACAGTGAATAATTCACCCCTCCACTTT.

A remark on this clone: One junction end does not reproduce the germline sequence, and a read error may be involved. The chain employs TRBV28 and TRBJ1-1; 8 bases map to TRBD1. CDR1 and CDR2 (germline): MDHEN, SYDVKM. This CDR3 comprises 15 residues. The CDR3 spells CASSSPTGVKTEAFF. CDR3 in DNA: TGTGCCAGCAGTTCGCCGACAGGGGTGAAGACTGAAGCTTTCTTT.

The J gene is TRBJ2-3, the V gene TRBV5-5; the D gene is possibly TRBD2 (5 bases). Germline-derived CDR1 and CDR2 are SGHKS and YYEKEE (reference sequence). Trimming took 6 bases from V and 0 from J, leaving 11 bases between them. The CDR3 sequence is 14 residues long. CDR3: CASTERTSTDTQYF. The DNA for the CDR3 is TGTGCCAGCACCGAGCGGACTAGCACAGATACGCAGTATTTT.

The chain joins TRBV18 to TRBJ1-5; 9 bases fit TRBD1. J gave up 7 bases and V 3 bases, and 13 bases lay outside the gene matches. This CDR3 is 17 amino acids long. Germline V CDR1 and CDR2: KGHSH, LQKENI. This chain's CDR3 is CASSPLGQGGGGQPQHF. The CDR3 coding sequence is TGTGCCAGCTCACCCTTGGGACAGGGAGGCGGCGGCCAGCCCCAGCATTTT.

J is TRBJ1-3 and V is TRBV18; D is ambiguous. V lost 1 base and J 3 bases, leaving 13 bases between the germline ends. The CDR3 is 16 amino acids. The germline V gene encodes CDR1 KGHSH and CDR2 LQKENI. The CDR3 coding sequence is TGTGCCAGCTCACCACGTACTGGAGCTGGTGGAAACACCATATATTTT. Encoded protein: CASSPRTGAGGNTIYF.

V is TRBV14 and J is TRBJ1-6; tentative D call: TRBD1 (5 bases). V lost 4 bases and J lost 2, with 15 bases in between. This CDR3 comprises 17 residues. Germline values: CDR1 SGHDN, CDR2 FVKESK. CDR3 nucleotide sequence: TGTGCCAGCAGCCCAAGAACAGGTAGACCCTATAATTCACCCCTCCACTTT. It is translated as CASSPRTGRPYNSPLHF.

The rearrangement uses TRBV4-2 and TRBJ1-2; D is ambiguous. Germline CDR1 and CDR2: LGHNA and YNFKEQ. V was shortened by 5 bases and J by 5 bases, with 9 bases between the two germline ends. The CDR3 length is 12 residues. CDR3 coding DNA: TGTGCCAGCAGCGCCGGGTGGTATGGCTACACCTTC. Its translation is CASSAGWYGYTF.